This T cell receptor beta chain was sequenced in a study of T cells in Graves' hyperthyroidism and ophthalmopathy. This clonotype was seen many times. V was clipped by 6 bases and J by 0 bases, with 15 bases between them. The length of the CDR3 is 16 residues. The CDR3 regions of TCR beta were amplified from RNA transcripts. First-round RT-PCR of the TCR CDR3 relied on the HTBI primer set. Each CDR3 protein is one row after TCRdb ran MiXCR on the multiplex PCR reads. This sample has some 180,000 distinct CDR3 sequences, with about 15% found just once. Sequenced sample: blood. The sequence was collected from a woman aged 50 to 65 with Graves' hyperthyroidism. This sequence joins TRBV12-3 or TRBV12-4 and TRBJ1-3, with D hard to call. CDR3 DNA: TGTGCCAGCAGCTCCCCCGGGGTGATCTCTGGAAACACCATATATTTT. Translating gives CASSSPGVISGNTIYF.